This TCR beta chain is from a study of blood T cell repertoires in COVID-19. Study-level information: Samples came from the United States, Italy and Spain, spanning acute and convalescent COVID-19. PBMCs, B-cell-depleted T cells, or T cells provided the cDNA or gDNA that made up the material.

The protocol was immunoSEQ multiplex PCR, while the TCRdb copy is restricted to in-frame clones and leaves out a portion. The sample has 250,000 to 400,000 clones; around 87% are singletons. The study assigned cohorts using participant-reported clinical history. The study counted Cohort 3 donors as recovered given two negative PCRs, clearance, or symptom resolution. This clone was picked up one time. Sequencing was performed on PBMCs or T cells enriched from blood (not recorded which). This sequence was found in a woman aged 25 to 39 who had recovered from COVID-19.

CDR3 region: CASTGGSNSPLHF. The CDR3 DNA follows: TGCGCCAGCACAGGGGGTTCAAATTCACCCCTCCACTTT. The chain uses TRBV5-1 and TRBJ1-6, with TRBD1 matching over 7 bases. The V and J ends lost 6 bases and 7 bases, in that order; junction bases with no gene match: 4. Germline V CDR1 and CDR2: SGHRS, YFSETQ. CDR3 size: 13 residues.